This T cell receptor (beta chain) stems from a study of beta chain features in type 1 diabetes. Points from the study as a whole: Within the patient group, naive, central memory and Treg TCRB repertoires appeared more similar to each other than within healthy donors. A pattern of fewer insertions and more deletions at VDJ junctions was seen in type 1 diabetes patients.

The sequenced template was cDNA made from the entire isolated RNA. TCRdb's table, derived via immunoSEQ multiplex PCR, lists solely in-frame clones and lacks some. The sample contains about 150,000 clones, around 10% of which appear only once. The V and J ends lost 4 bases and 4 bases, in that order; junction bases with no gene match: 4. The CDR3 runs to 14 residues. Germline V lookup: CDR1 SGHDT, CDR2 YYEEEE. Sorting based on CD45RO/CCR7/CD25/CD127/CD95/CD27 separated CD4+ naive, central memory, regulatory and stem cell-like memory cells. Sorted cells reached over 95% purity in every population. In its sample, this clone was seen a few times. Its specificity is unknown.

Sequenced: central memory CD4+ T cells from blood. This TCR derives from a man between 18 and 35 years old in good health. This chain joins TRBV5-6 and TRBJ2-7; 11 bases are a match to TRBD2. CDR3 in DNA: TGTGCCAGCAGCGCTCTAGCGGGAGGTTACGAGCAGTACTTC. This codes for CASSALAGGYEQYF.